The T cell receptor beta chain described here comes from a study of cytomegalovirus exposure and HLA in healthy donors. Study-wide results and limits: Cytomegalovirus-associated status was assigned to roughly 160 TCR beta chains. A highly shared variant cluster was judged a likely technical artifact. Later analysis indicated greater clonal expansion among HLA-associated TCR beta chains than among equally common other chains.

The PCR employed 60 Vbeta primers together with 13 Jbeta primers. Method: immunoSEQ multiplex PCR; TCRdb's copy keeps in-frame clones and lacks some. The repertoire has roughly 190,000 clones, 70% to 75% of them found once; the top ten carry approximately 4.6%. This CDR3 has 13 amino acids. Trimming stripped 6 bases from V and 12 bases from J, with 18 bases between. A few counts support this clone. Its specificity is unknown. The specimen sequenced was PBMCs. The TCR originated in a man under 40 in good health and CMV-seropositive. J is TRBJ2-1 and V is TRBV6-7, with D tentatively TRBD2 (6 bases). TRBV6-7 is sorted into the ORF group, with uncertain function. CDR3 bases: TGTGCCAGCAGGGCGGGGACCGCGAGTGGGCAGTTCTTC. Translating it yields CASRAGTASGQFF.